This is a list of T cell receptor beta chains from one sample in a study of T cell changes during pregnancy in multiple sclerosis. Libraries were prepared by immunoSEQ multiplex PCR; TCRdb keeps only in-frame clonotypes and omits some of them. The sample holds some 97,000 clones; 92% are singletons and the top ten take 1.9%. The source was peripheral blood, collected after pregnancy. All receptors come from a female donor with multiple sclerosis, enrolled in a pregnancy study. Each CDR3 is given without its conserved first and last residue.

J gene,V gene,CDR3 protein
TRBJ2-7,TRBV28,ASSYGTGGKEQY
TRBJ1-3,TRBV29-1,STSLWTHRDICRNTIY
TRBJ2-3,TRBV9,ASSRDRGSDTQY
TRBJ2-7,TRBV6-1,AAKLAGGYEQY
TRBJ2-7,TRBV28,ASSLDRGQYEQY
TRBJ2-7,TRBV18,ASSPAPGSYEQY
TRBJ2-3,TRBV4-2,ASGQSGGDTQY
TRBJ1-3,TRBV7-6,ASSLARQGGNTIY
TRBJ1-4,TRBV30,AWSPGPGQVPRGNEKLF
TRBJ1-2,TRBV7-8,ASSPRDFDRGHHYGYT
TRBJ2-3,TRBV5-1,ASSSGLDPRGTQY
TRBJ2-7,TRBV29-1,SVVDPTAVRY
TRBJ2-3,TRBV20-1,SARDIDTQY
TRBJ1-5,TRBV28,ASSLLTGGRSNQPQH
TRBJ2-3,TRBV7-2,ASSTGQTFTDTQY
TRBJ2-3,TRBV27,ASSLRTSGSPDTQY
TRBJ2-5,TRBV6-5,ASKLGQGDMETQY
TRBJ1-3,TRBV2,ASSLLHTPGNTIY
TRBJ1-6,TRBV14,ASSQLNRVNSPLH
TRBJ2-1,TRBV12-5,ASGFRGGEQF
TRBJ1-1,TRBV29-1,SVAGQGAKSGTEAF
TRBJ1-1,TRBV30,AWDHGSNTEAF
TRBJ2-3,TRBV25-1,ASSDIQGRDTQY
TRBJ2-3,TRBV5-6,ASSLAAGVNTQY
TRBJ1-1,TRBV25-1,ASSVSGRTEAF
TRBJ1-5,TRBV6-6,ASTIVLSNQPQH
TRBJ1-6,TRBV4-2,ASSQGGIGSPLH
TRBJ1-1,TRBV6-6,ASSYAEAF
TRBJ2-5,TRBV7-9,ASSYLLAETQY
TRBJ1-1,TRBV27,ASSFRGVNTEAF
TRBJ2-7,TRBV18,ASSPRDRGFNEQY
TRBJ2-7,TRBV6-5,ASSYSRTGVSYEQY
TRBJ1-2,TRBV25-1,ASSGQVYGYT
TRBJ2-5,TRBV27,ASSPDVRLAGQETQY
TRBJ2-2,TRBV6-1,ASSGSGTGTGELF
TRBJ2-7,TRBV9,ASSVGTTSYEQY
TRBJ1-4,TRBV9,ASSENPRTGGASGEKLF